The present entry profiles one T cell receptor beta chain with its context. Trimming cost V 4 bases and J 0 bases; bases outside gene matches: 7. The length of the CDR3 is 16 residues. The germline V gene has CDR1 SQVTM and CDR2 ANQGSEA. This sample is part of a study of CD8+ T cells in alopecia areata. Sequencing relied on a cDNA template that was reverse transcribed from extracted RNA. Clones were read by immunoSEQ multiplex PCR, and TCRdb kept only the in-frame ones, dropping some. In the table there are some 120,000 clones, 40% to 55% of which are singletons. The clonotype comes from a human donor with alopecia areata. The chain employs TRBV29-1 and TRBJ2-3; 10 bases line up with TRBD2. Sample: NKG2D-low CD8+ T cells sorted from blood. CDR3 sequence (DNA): TGCAGCGTTGCGGGGACTAGCGTTACTAGCACAGATACGCAGTATTTT. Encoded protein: CSVAGTSVTSTDTQYF.